This TCR beta chain was captured by sequencing in a study of T cell responses to AZD1222 COVID-19 vaccine. Study-wide results and caveats: Variant regions that are unmutated are reportedly the target of nearly half of spike-specific TCRs.

The data were produced by immunoSEQ multiplex PCR, yet TCRdb's version contains in-frame clones alone and is incomplete. Among about 150,000 clones listed, around 90% were seen once. This CDR3 has 17 residues. Looked up from germline, CDR1 is SGHDT and CDR2 is YYEEEE. The V and J ends lost 3 bases and 0 bases respectively, with 15 bases between them. In the case of this clone: What it binds is not known.

The sequence was obtained from an adult in good health. The J gene is TRBJ1-4, the V gene TRBV5-6; tentatively, D is TRBD1 (5 bases). The sequences come from peripheral blood, collected on day 0 of AZD1222 vaccination. The CDR3 region has the DNA TGTGCCAGCAGCTCCAAGGGCCAGGGCGCAACTAATGAAAAACTGTTTTTT. It is translated as CASSSKGQGATNEKLFF.